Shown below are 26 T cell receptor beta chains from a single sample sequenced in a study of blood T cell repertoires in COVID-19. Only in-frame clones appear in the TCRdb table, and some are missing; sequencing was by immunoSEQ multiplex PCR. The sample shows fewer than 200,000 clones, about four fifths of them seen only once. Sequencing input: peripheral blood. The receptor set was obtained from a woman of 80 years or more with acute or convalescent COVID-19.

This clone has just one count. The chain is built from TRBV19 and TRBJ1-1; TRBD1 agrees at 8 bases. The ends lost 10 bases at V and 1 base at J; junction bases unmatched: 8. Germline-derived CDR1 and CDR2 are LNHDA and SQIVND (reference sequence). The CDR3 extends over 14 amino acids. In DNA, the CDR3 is TGTGCCACCCGTCGGACAGGGACGAACACTGAAGCTTTCTTT. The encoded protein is CATRRTGTNTEAFF.

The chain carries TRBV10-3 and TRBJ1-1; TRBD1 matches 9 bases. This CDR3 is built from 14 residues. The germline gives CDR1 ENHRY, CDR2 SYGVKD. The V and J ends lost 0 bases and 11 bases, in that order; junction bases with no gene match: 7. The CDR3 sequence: CAISESTGGAGAFF. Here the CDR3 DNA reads TGTGCCATCAGTGAGTCGACAGGGGGGGCCGGGGCTTTCTTT.

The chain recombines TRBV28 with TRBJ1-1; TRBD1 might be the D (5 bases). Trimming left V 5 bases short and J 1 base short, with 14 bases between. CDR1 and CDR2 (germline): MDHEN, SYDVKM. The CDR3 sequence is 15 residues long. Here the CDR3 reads CASSITGGTNTEAFF. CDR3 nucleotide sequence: TGTGCCAGCAGTATCACTGGAGGGACGAACACTGAAGCTTTCTTT.

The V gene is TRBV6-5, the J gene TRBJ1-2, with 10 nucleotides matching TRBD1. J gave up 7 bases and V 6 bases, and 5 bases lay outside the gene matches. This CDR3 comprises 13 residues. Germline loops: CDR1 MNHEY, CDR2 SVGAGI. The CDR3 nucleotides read TGTGCCAGCAGCTTGACAGGGGGCCTTGGCTACACCTTC. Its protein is CASSLTGGLGYTF.

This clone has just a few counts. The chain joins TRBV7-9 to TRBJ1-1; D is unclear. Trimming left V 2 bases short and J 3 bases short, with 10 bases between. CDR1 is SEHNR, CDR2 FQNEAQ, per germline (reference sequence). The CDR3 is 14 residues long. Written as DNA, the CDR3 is TGTGCCAGCAGCTTACGCCAGGTAGACACTGAAGCTTTCTTT. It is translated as CASSLRQVDTEAFF.

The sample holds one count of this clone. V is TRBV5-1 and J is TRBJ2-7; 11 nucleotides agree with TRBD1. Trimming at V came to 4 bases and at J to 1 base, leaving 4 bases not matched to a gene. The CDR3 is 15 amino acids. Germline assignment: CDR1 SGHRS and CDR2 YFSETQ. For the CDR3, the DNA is TGCGCCAGCAGCCCGGGACAGGGGGGGTCCTACGAGCAGTACTTC. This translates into CASSPGQGGSYEQYF.

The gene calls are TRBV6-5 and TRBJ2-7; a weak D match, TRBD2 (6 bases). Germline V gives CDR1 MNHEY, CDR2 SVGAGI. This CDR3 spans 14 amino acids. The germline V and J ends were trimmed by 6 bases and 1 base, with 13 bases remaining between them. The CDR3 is CASSPPTSSYEQYF. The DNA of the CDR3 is TGTGCCAGCAGCCCCCCGACTAGTTCCTACGAGCAGTACTTC.

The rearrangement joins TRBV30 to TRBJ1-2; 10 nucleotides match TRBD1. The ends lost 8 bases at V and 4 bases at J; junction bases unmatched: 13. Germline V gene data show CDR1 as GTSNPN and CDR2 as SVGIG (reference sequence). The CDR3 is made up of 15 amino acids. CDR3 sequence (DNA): TGTGCCGGACAGACAGGGGGCATCCTCATCTATGGCTACACCTTC. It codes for CAGQTGGILIYGYTF.

The CDR3 region has the DNA TGCGCCAGCAGCCGCGGGACAGGGAATGCGCCCCAGCATTTT. Translating it yields CASSRGTGNAPQHF. V gene TRBV5-1 combines with J gene TRBJ1-5; 9 nucleotides agree with TRBD1. Germline-derived CDR1 and CDR2 are SGHRS and YFSETQ. The CDR3 totals 14 residues. After removal of 4 bases from V and 9 bases from J, the junction contained 8 bases not matched to a gene.

The CDR3 reads CASSKAGGVQETQYF. The CDR3 DNA reads as TGTGCCAGCAGCAAAGCGGGGGGGGTCCAAGAGACCCAGTACTTC. V and J are TRBV21-1 and TRBJ2-5; whether TRBD2, the table's D call, matches the DNA was not checked. TRBV21-1 is labeled a pseudogene. This CDR3 is 15 amino acids long.

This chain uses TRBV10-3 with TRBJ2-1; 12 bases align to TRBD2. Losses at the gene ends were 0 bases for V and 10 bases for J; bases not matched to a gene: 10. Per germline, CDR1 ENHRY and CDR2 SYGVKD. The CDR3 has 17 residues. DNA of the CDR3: TGTGCCATCAGTGAGTCCCGACTAGCGGGAGTGGGTACGGAGCAGTTCTTC. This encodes CAISESRLAGVGTEQFF.

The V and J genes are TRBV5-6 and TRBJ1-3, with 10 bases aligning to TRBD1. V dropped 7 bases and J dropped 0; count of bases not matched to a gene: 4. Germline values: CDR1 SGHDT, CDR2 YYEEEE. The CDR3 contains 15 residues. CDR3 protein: CASGTGDGSGNTIYF. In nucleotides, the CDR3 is TGTGCCAGCGGGACAGGGGACGGCTCTGGAAACACCATATATTTT. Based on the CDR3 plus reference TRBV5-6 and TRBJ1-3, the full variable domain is DAGVTQSPTHLIKTRGQQVTLRCSPKSGHDTVSWYQQALGQGPQFIFQYYEEEERQRGNFPDRFSGHQFPNYSSELNVNALLLGDSALYLCASGTGDGSGNTIYFGEGSWLTVV.

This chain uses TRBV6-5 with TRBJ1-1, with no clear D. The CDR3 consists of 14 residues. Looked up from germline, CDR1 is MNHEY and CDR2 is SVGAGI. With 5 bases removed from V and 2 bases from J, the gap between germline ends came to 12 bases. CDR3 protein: CASSQVALNTEAFF. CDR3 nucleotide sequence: TGTGCCAGCAGTCAGGTTGCCCTAAACACTGAAGCTTTCTTT.

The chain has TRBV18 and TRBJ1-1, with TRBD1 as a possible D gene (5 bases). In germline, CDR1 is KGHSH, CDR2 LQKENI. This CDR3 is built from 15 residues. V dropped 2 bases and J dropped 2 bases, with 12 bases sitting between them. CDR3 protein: CASSPGRGENTEAFF. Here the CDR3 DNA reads TGTGCCAGCTCACCAGGGAGGGGAGAAAACACTGAAGCTTTCTTT.

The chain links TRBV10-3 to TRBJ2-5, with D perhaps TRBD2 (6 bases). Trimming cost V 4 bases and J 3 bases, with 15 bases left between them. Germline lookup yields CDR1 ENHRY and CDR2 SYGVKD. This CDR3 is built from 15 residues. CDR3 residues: CAISGQEGFKETQYF. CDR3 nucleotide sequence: TGTGCCATCAGTGGTCAGGAGGGTTTCAAAGAGACCCAGTACTTC.

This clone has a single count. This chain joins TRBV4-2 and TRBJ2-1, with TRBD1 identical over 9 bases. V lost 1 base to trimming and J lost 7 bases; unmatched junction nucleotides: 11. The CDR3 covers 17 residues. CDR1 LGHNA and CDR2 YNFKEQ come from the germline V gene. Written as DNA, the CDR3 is TGTGCCAGCAGCCAAGGGACCGGACAGGGGCCGAAGAATGAGCAGTTCTTC. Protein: CASSQGTGQGPKNEQFF.

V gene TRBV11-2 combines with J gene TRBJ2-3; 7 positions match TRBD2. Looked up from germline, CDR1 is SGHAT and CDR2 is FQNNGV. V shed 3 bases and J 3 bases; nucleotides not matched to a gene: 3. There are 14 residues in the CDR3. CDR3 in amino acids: CASSFGRSTDTQYF. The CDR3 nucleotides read TGTGCCAGCAGCTTCGGGAGGTCTACAGATACGCAGTATTTT.

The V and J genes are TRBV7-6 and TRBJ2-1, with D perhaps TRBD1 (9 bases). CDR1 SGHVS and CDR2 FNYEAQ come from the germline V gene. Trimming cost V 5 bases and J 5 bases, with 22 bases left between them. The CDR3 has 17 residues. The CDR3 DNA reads TGTGCCAGCAGCCCCCGGGGGGGACAGGGACCGAACAATGAGCAGTTCTTC. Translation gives CASSPRGGQGPNNEQFF. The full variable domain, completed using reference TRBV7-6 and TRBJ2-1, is GAGVSQSPRYKVTKRGQDVALRCDPISGHVSLYWYRQALGQGPEFLTYFNYEAQQDKSGLPNDRFSAERPEGSISTLTIQRTEQRDSAMYRCASSPRGGQGPNNEQFFGPGTRLTVL.

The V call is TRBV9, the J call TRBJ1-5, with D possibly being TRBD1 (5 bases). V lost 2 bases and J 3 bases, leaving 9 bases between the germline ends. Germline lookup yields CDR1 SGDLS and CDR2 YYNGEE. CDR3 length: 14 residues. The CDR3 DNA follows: TGTGCCAGCAGCGTGGGACTTTACAATCAGCCCCAGCATTTT. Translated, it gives CASSVGLYNQPQHF.

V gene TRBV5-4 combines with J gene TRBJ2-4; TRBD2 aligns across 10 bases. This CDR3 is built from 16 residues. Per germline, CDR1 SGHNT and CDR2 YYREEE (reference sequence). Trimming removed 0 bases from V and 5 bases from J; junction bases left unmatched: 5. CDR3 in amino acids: CASSLELAGAQNIQYF. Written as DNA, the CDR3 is TGTGCCAGCAGCTTGGAGCTAGCGGGGGCCCAAAACATTCAGTACTTC.

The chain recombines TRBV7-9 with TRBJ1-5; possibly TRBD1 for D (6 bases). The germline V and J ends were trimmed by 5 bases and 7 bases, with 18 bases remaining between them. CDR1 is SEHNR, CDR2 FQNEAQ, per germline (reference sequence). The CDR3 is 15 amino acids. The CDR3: CASSAGERAGQPQHF. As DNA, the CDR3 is TGTGCCAGCAGCGCAGGGGAGAGGGCTGGCCAGCCCCAGCATTTT.

CDR3 coding DNA: TGTGCCAGCAGAAAGGACAGGGTGGGGTCACCCCTCCACTTT. Its translation: CASRKDRVGSPLHF. The gene calls are TRBV6-1 and TRBJ1-6; the match to TRBD1 covers 8 bases. The CDR3 covers 14 residues. The germline V gene has CDR1 MNHNS and CDR2 SASEGT. With V trimmed by 6 bases and J by 10 bases, 8 bases remained unmatched.

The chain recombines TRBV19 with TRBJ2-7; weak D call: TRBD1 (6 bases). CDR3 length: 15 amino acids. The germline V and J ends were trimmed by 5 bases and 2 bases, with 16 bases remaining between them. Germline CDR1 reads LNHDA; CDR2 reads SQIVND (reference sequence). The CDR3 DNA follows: TGTGCCAGTAGTTTACTGACAGGTGGGACCTACGAGCAGTACTTC. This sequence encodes CASSLLTGGTYEQYF.

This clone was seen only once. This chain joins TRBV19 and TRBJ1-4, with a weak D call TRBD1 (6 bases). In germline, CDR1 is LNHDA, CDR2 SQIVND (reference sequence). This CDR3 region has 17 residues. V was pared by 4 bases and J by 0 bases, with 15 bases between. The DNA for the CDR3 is TGTGCCAGTAGTACCCGGGGGGGGGCGACAACTAATGAAAAACTGTTTTTT. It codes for CASSTRGGATTNEKLFF.

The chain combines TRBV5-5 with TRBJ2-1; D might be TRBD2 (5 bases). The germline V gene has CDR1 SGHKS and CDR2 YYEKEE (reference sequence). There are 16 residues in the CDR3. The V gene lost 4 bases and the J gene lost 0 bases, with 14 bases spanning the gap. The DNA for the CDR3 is TGTGCCAGCAGCCACCGACTATCAAGCTCCTACAATGAGCAGTTCTTC. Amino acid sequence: CASSHRLSSSYNEQFF.

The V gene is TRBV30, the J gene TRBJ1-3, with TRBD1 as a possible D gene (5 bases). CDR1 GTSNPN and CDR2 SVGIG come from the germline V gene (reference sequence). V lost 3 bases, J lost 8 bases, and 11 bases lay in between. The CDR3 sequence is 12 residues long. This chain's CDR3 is CAWSQARDTIYF. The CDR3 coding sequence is TGTGCCTGGAGCCAGGCCAGGGACACCATATATTTT.